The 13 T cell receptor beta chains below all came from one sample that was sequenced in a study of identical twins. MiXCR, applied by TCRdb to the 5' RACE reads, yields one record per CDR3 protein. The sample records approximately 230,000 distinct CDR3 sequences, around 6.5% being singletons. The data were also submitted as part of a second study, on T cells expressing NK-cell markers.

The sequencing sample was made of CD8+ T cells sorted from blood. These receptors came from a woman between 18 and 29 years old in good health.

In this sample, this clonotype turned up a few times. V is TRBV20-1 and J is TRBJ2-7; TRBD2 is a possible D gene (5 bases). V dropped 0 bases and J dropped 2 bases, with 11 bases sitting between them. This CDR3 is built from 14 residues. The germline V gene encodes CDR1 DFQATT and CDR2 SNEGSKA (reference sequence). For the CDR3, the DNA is TGCAGTGCTAGAGAGGAGGACCAAACCTACGAGCAGTACTTC. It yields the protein CSAREEDQTYEQYF.

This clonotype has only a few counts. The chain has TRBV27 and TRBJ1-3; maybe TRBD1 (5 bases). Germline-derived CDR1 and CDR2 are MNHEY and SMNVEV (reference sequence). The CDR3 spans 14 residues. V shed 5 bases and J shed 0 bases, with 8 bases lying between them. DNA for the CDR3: TGTGCCAGCAGTACCGGGACCTCTGGAAACACCATATATTTT. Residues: CASSTGTSGNTIYF.

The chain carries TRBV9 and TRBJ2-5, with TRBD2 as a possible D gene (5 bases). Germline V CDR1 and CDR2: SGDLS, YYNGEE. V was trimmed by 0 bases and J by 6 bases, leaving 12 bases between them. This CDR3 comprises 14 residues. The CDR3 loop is CASSVGFGVQTQYF. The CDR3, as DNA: TGTGCCAGCAGCGTAGGTTTCGGGGTTCAGACCCAGTACTTC.

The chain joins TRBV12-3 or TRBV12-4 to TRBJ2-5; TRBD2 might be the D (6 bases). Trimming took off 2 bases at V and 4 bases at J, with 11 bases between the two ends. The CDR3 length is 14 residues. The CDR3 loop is CASSLPGEGETQYF. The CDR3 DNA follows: TGTGCCAGCAGTTTACCGGGAGAGGGAGAGACCCAGTACTTC.

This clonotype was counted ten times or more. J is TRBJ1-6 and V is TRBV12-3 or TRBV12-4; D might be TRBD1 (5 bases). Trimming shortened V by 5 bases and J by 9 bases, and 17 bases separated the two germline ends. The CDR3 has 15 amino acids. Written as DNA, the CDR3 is TGTGCCAGCAGTCGGTCGGGGGTGAGGGGTTCACCCCTCCACTTT. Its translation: CASSRSGVRGSPLHF.

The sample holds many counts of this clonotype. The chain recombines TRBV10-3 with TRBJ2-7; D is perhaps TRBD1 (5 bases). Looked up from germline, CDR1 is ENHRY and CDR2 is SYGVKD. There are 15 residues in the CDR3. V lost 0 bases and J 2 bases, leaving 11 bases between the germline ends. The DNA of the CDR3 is TGTGCCATCAGTGAGTCGTCCAGGGTAGCCTACGAGCAGTACTTC. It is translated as CAISESSRVAYEQYF.

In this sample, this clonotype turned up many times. CDR3 DNA sequence: TGCGCCAGCAGCTTGGGAGGGGGCGCGGTGAACACTGAAGCTTTCTTT. Its protein is CASSLGGGAVNTEAFF. The chain recombines TRBV5-1 with TRBJ1-1; 7 positions agree with TRBD1. Germline lookup yields CDR1 SGHRS and CDR2 YFSETQ. CDR3 size: 16 residues. The V gene end was trimmed by 0 bases and the J gene end by 0 bases; junction bases not matched to a gene: 5.

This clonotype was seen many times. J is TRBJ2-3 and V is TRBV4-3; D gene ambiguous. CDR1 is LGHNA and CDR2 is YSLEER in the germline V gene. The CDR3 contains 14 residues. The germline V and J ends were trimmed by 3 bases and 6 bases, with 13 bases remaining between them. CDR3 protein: CASSHRSTGDTQYF. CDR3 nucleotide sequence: TGCGCCAGCAGCCACAGGTCGACTGGGGATACGCAGTATTTT.

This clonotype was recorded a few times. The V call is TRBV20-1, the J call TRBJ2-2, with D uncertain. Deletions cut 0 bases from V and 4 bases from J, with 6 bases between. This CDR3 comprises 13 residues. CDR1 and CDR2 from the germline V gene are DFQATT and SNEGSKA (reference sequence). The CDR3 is CSARDMGTGELFF. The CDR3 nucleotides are TGCAGTGCTAGAGACATGGGCACCGGGGAGCTGTTTTTT.

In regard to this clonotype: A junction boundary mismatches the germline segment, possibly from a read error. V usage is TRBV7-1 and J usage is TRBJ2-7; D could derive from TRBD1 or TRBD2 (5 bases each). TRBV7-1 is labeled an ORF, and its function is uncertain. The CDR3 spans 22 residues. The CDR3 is CASSSTTVGVGTEDEVGYEQYF. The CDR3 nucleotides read TGTGCTAGCAGCTCCACGACCGTCGGTGTTGGGACGGAGGATGAGGTGGGGTACGAGCAGTACTTC.

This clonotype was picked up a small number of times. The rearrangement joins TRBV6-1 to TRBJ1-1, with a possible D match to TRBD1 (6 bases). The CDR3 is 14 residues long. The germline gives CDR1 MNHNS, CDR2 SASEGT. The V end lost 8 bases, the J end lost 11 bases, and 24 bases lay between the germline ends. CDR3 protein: CASAYRGGGSWAFF. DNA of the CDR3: TGTGCCAGCGCCTACCGCGGGGGGGGCTCGTGGGCTTTCTTT.

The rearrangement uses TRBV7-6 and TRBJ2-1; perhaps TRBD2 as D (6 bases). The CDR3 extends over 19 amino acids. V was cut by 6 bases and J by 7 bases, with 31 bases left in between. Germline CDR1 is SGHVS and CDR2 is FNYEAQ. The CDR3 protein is CASRAGNRGSGPMGNEQFF. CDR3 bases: TGTGCCAGCAGGGCGGGGAACAGAGGTAGCGGCCCCATGGGGAATGAGCAGTTCTTC.

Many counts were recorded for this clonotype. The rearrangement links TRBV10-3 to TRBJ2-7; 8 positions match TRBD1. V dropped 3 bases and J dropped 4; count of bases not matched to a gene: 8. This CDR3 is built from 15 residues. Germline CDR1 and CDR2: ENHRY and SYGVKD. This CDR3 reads CAISDRTQGAYEQYF. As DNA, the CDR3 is TGTGCCATCAGTGACCGTACCCAGGGGGCTTACGAGCAGTACTTC.